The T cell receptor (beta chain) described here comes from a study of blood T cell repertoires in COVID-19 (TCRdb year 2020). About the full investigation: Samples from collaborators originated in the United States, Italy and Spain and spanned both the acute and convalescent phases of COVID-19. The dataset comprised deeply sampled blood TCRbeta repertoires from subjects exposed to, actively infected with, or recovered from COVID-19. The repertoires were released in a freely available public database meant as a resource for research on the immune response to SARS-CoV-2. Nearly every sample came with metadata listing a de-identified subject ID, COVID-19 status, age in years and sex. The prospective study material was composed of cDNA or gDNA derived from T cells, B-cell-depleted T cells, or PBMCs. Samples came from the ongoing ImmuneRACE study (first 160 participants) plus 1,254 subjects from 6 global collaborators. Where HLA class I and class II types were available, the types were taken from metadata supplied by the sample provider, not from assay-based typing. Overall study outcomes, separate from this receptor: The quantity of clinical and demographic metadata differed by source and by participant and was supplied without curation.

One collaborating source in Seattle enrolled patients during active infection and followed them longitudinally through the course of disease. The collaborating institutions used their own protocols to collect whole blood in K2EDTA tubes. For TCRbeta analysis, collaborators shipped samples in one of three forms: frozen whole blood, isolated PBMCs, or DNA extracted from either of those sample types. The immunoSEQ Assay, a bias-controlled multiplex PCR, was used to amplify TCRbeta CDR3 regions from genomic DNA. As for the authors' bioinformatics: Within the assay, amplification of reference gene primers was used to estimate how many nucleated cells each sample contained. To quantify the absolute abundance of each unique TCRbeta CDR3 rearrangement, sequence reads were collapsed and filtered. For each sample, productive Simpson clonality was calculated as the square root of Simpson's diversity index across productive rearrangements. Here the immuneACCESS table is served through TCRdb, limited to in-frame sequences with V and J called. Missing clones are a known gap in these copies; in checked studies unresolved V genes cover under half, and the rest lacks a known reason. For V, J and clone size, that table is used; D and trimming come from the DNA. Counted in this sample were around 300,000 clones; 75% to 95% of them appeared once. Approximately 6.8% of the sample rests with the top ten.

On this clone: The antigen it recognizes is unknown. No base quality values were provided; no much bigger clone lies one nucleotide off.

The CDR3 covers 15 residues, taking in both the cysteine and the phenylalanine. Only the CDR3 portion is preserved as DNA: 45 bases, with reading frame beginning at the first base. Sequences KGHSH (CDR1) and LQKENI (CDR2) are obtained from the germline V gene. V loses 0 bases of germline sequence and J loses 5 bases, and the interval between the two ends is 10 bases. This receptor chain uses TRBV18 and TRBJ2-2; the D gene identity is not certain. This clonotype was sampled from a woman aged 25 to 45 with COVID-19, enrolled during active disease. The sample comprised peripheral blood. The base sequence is TGTGCCAGCTCACCACCGAACATCCTTACCGGGGAGCTGTTTTTT. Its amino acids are CASSPPNILTGELFF.